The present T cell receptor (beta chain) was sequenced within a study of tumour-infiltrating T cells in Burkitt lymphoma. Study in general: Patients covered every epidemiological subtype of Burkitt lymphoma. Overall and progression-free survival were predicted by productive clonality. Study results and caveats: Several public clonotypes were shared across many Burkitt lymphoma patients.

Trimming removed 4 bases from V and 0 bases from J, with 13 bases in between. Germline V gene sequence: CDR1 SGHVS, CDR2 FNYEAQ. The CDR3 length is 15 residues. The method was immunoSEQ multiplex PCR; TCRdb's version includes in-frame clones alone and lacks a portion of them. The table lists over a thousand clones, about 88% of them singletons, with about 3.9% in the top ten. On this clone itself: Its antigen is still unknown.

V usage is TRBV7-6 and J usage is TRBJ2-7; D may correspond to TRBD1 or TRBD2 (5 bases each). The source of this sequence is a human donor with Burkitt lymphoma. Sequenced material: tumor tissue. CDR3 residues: CASSSGWDASYEQYF. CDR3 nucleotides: TGTGCCAGCAGCTCAGGGTGGGACGCCTCCTACGAGCAGTACTTC.